This is a list of T cell receptor beta chains from one sample in a study of T cell responses to AZD1222 COVID-19 vaccine. Sequenced by immunoSEQ multiplex PCR; TCRdb stores in-frame clones only, minus some. This sample carries about 140,000 clones, about 91% of them seen once, and the ten largest clones take about 3%. Source: peripheral blood, taken on day 0 of AZD1222 vaccination. The receptor set was obtained from an adult in good health. The CDR3 runs from the conserved cysteine through the conserved F or W. Each record gives: clone size, V gene, J gene, D gene, CDR3 protein, CDR3 DNA. A D gene is named only where the DNA matches it firmly. Expanded clones get a size class; other rows say once, few or many, or leave the size out.

abundance: -
v_gene: TRBV2
j_gene: TRBJ2-1
d_gene: TRBD1
CDR3aa: CASSDRVSQLFEQFF
CDR3nt: TGTGCCAGCAGCGACAGGGTTTCGCAATTATTTGAGCAGTTCTTC

abundance: once
v_gene: TRBV6-2/TRBV6-3
j_gene: TRBJ2-1
d_gene: TRBD2
CDR3aa: CASSYLAGGPREQFF
CDR3nt: TGTGCCAGCAGTTACCTTGCGGGGGGGCCACGTGAGCAGTTCTTC

abundance: -
v_gene: TRBV30
j_gene: TRBJ2-7
d_gene: -
CDR3aa: CAWSGGNGEQYF
CDR3nt: TGTGCCTGGAGTGGGGGGAACGGCGAGCAGTACTTC

abundance: -
v_gene: TRBV28
j_gene: TRBJ1-4
d_gene: -
CDR3aa: CASSSVQLANEKLFF
CDR3nt: TGTGCCAGCAGCTCCGTGCAACTGGCTAATGAAAAACTGTTTTTT

abundance: -
v_gene: TRBV19
j_gene: TRBJ2-3
d_gene: -
CDR3aa: CASRPDSSTDTQYF
CDR3nt: TGTGCCAGTAGACCGGACAGCAGCACAGATACGCAGTATTTT

abundance: -
v_gene: TRBV9
j_gene: TRBJ2-1
d_gene: -
CDR3aa: CASSGRDSSYNEQFF
CDR3nt: TGTGCCAGCAGCGGCAGGGATAGCTCCTACAATGAGCAGTTCTTC

abundance: -
v_gene: TRBV7-9
j_gene: TRBJ2-1
d_gene: -
CDR3aa: CASSLAGGDNEQFF
CDR3nt: TGTGCCAGCAGCTTAGCGGGAGGCGACAATGAGCAGTTCTTC

abundance: -
v_gene: TRBV5-1
j_gene: TRBJ1-6
d_gene: -
CDR3aa: CASSPQHTENSPLHF
CDR3nt: TGCGCCAGCAGCCCCCAGCACACAGAGAATTCACCCCTCCACTTT

abundance: -
v_gene: TRBV5-1
j_gene: TRBJ1-1
d_gene: -
CDR3aa: CASSPELLRNTEAFF
CDR3nt: TGCGCCAGCAGCCCGGAACTACTAAGGAACACTGAAGCTTTCTTT

abundance: -
v_gene: TRBV28
j_gene: TRBJ2-3
d_gene: TRBD2
CDR3aa: CASSSPQSGGVGDTQYF
CDR3nt: TGTGCCAGCAGTTCCCCCCAGAGCGGGGGGGTTGGCGATACGCAGTATTTT

abundance: -
v_gene: TRBV5-4
j_gene: TRBJ2-1
d_gene: -
CDR3aa: CAMGDGRSYNEQFF
CDR3nt: TGTGCCATGGGGGACGGGCGCAGCTACAATGAGCAGTTCTTC

abundance: -
v_gene: TRBV6-5
j_gene: TRBJ1-1
d_gene: TRBD1
CDR3aa: CASSPRTDRGTEAFF
CDR3nt: TGTGCCAGCAGTCCAAGGACCGACAGGGGCACTGAAGCTTTCTTT

abundance: -
v_gene: TRBV6-2/TRBV6-3
j_gene: TRBJ2-7
d_gene: TRBD2
CDR3aa: CASSLLAGSYEQYF
CDR3nt: TGTGCCAGCAGTTTACTAGCGGGGTCCTACGAGCAGTACTTC

abundance: -
v_gene: TRBV11-3
j_gene: TRBJ2-1
d_gene: TRBD2
CDR3aa: CASSPWGGRADEQFF
CDR3nt: TGTGCCAGCAGCCCTTGGGGCGGGAGGGCCGATGAGCAGTTCTTC

abundance: -
v_gene: TRBV11-2
j_gene: TRBJ1-3
d_gene: TRBD1
CDR3aa: CASRPNKGTGSGNTIYF
CDR3nt: TGTGCCAGCAGACCGAATAAGGGGACAGGGTCCGGAAACACCATATATTTT

abundance: -
v_gene: TRBV11-2
j_gene: TRBJ2-3
d_gene: TRBD2
CDR3aa: CASSLASGVTDTQYF
CDR3nt: TGTGCCAGCAGCTTAGCTAGCGGGGTCACAGATACGCAGTATTTT

abundance: -
v_gene: TRBV5-4
j_gene: TRBJ1-5
d_gene: -
CDR3aa: CASSEGGGNQPQHF
CDR3nt: TGTGCCAGCAGCGAGGGGGGGGGCAATCAGCCCCAGCATTTT

abundance: -
v_gene: TRBV5-4
j_gene: TRBJ2-2
d_gene: TRBD2
CDR3aa: CASSPGTSAGELFF
CDR3nt: TGTGCCAGCAGCCCTGGGACTAGTGCCGGGGAGCTGTTTTTT

abundance: -
v_gene: TRBV19
j_gene: TRBJ2-4
d_gene: -
CDR3aa: CASSIILLGDKNIQYF
CDR3nt: TGTGCCAGTAGTATAATTTTGTTAGGGGACAAAAACATTCAGTACTTC

abundance: -
v_gene: TRBV28
j_gene: TRBJ1-2
d_gene: -
CDR3aa: CASSRGRLYGYTF
CDR3nt: TGTGCCAGCAGTCGGGGGCGCTTATATGGCTACACCTTC

abundance: -
v_gene: TRBV2
j_gene: TRBJ1-1
d_gene: -
CDR3aa: CASSRTLSNTEAFF
CDR3nt: TGTGCCAGCAGTAGGACCCTATCAAACACTGAAGCTTTCTTT

abundance: -
v_gene: TRBV5-4
j_gene: TRBJ2-2
d_gene: TRBD2
CDR3aa: CASSLTSGVPTGELFF
CDR3nt: TGTGCCAGCAGCTTAACTAGCGGGGTACCCACCGGGGAGCTGTTTTTT

abundance: -
v_gene: TRBV7-9
j_gene: TRBJ2-1
d_gene: -
CDR3aa: CASSLGFSNEQFF
CDR3nt: TGTGCCAGCAGCTTAGGTTTCTCCAATGAGCAGTTCTTC

abundance: -
v_gene: TRBV3-1/TRBV3-2
j_gene: TRBJ2-5
d_gene: -
CDR3aa: CASQSGETQYF
CDR3nt: TGTGCCAGCCAGTCAGGAGAGACCCAGTACTTC

abundance: -
v_gene: TRBV11-3
j_gene: TRBJ2-2
d_gene: TRBD1
CDR3aa: CASSYGQGETGELFF
CDR3nt: TGTGCCAGCAGCTACGGACAGGGGGAAACCGGGGAGCTGTTTTTT

abundance: -
v_gene: TRBV7-2
j_gene: TRBJ2-7
d_gene: TRBD2
CDR3aa: CASSLYGGLSSYEQYF
CDR3nt: TGTGCCAGCAGCTTATATGGGGGACTAAGCTCCTACGAGCAGTACTTC

abundance: -
v_gene: TRBV11-3
j_gene: TRBJ1-4
d_gene: -
CDR3aa: CASSPVFGWNEKLFF
CDR3nt: TGTGCCAGCAGCCCGGTGTTTGGGTGGAATGAAAAACTGTTTTTT

abundance: -
v_gene: TRBV28
j_gene: TRBJ1-1
d_gene: -
CDR3aa: CASSLVDTEAFF
CDR3nt: TGTGCCAGCAGTTTGGTTGACACTGAAGCTTTCTTT

abundance: -
v_gene: TRBV3-1/TRBV3-2
j_gene: TRBJ2-7
d_gene: -
CDR3aa: CASSSLQGYEQYF
CDR3nt: TGTGCCAGCAGCTCGTTACAGGGCTACGAGCAGTACTTC